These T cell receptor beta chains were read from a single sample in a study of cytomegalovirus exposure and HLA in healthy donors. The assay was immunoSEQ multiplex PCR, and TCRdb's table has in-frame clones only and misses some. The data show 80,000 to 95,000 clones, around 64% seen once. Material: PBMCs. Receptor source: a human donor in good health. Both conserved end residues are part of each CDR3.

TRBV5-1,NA,CASSLLPGQRLAYEQYF
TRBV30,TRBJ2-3,CAWKPPGMIGDTQYF
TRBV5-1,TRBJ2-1,CASSLVWRGSYNEQFF
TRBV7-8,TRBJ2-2,CASSLGAALAAGELFF
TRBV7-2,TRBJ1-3,CASSLITTALSGNTIYF
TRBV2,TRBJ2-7,CAGTGTGSTSYEQYF
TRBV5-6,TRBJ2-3,CASSTPGADTQYF
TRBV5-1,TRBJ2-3,CASSLSGGDTDTQYF
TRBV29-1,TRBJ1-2,CSASGGRGYTF
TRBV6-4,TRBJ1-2,CASSDQGYGYTF
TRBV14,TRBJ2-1,CASSQEGRQGSEQFF
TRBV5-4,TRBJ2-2,CASSSSGGSFTGELFF
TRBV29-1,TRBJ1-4,CSVESTRATNEKLFF
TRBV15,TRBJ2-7,CATSSRVSYEQYF
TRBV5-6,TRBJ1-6,CASSPGSSPLHF
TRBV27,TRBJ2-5,CASSLVPGTQYF
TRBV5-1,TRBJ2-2,CASSLVAGGPSGELFF
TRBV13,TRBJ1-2,CASSRQGGGYTF
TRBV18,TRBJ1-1,CASSPLGLGLNTEAFF
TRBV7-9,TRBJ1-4,CAGNRIQRGEKLFF
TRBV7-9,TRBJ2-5,CASSLGSSGGETQYF
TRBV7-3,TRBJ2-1,CASSLGLADHNEQFF